This T cell receptor (beta chain) is drawn from a study of OX40 agonist ivuxolimab in advanced cancers. Sequencing used immunoSEQ multiplex PCR; TCRdb keeps in-frame clones, though not all of them. Among about 17,000 clones listed, around nine tenths were seen once. Germline assignment: CDR1 SGHNT and CDR2 YYREEE (reference sequence). CDR3 length equals 16 residues. V was shortened by 0 bases and J by 0 bases, with 10 bases between the two germline ends. The gene calls are TRBV5-4 and TRBJ2-4; no clear D gene. The material sequenced was CD4+ or CD8+ T cells sorted from blood, taken in a trial of the OX40 agonist ivuxolimab. The sequence was collected from an adult with an advanced solid tumor such as melanoma, head and neck, liver or kidney cancer. CDR3 sequence: CASSLGSVQAKNIQYF. The CDR3 nucleotides read TGTGCCAGCAGCTTGGGGTCCGTGCAAGCCAAAAACATTCAGTACTTC.